The rows below give T cell receptor beta chains drawn from one sample of a study of cytomegalovirus exposure and HLA in healthy donors. Sequencing was performed with immunoSEQ multiplex PCR; in TCRdb, only in-frame clones are kept and a portion is missing. This sample has around 97,000 clones, with roughly three quarters found just once. Sequencing used PBMCs. These receptors were collected from a woman under 30 in good health and CMV-seropositive. The CDR3 runs from the conserved cysteine through the conserved F or W. D genes are given only for firm matches. The size entry is marked missing in some rows and otherwise reads once, few, many or a size class.

TRBD1	TRBJ2-7	TRBV5-8	.	CASSFGQGVFEQYF	TGTGCCAGCAGCTTCGGACAGGGGGTTTTCGAGCAGTACTTC
.	TRBJ1-4	TRBV14	.	CASSYVTGPNEKLFF	TGTGCCAGCAGCTACGTCACAGGTCCTAATGAAAAACTGTTTTTT
TRBD1	TRBJ1-4	TRBV15	.	CATSSRTGGGEKLFF	TGTGCCACCAGCTCCCGGACAGGGGGAGGTGAAAAACTGTTTTTT
TRBD1	TRBJ2-3	TRBV7-2	once	CASSTGTGVFRGDTQYF	TGTGCCAGCAGTACCGGGACAGGGGTATTTCGAGGGGATACGCAGTATTTT
.	TRBJ2-7	TRBV6-1	.	CASSARGGSSYEQYF	TGTGCCAGCAGCGCCCGTGGGGGGAGCTCCTACGAGCAGTACTTC
.	TRBJ2-1	TRBV9	.	CASSARGFDNEQFF	TGTGCCAGCAGCGCGAGGGGGTTTGACAATGAGCAGTTCTTC
TRBD1	TRBJ1-2	TRBV7-9	.	CAVDTGDYGYTF	TGTGCCGTTGATACAGGGGACTATGGCTACACCTTC
.	TRBJ1-3	TRBV9	.	CASSPTGNSGNTIYF	TGTGCCAGCAGCCCAACGGGGAACTCTGGAAACACCATATATTTT
TRBD1	TRBJ2-7	TRBV9	.	CASTKVGQGLILGEQYF	TGTGCCAGCACAAAGGTGGGACAGGGTTTGATTCTAGGCGAGCAGTACTTC
TRBD2	TRBJ2-5	TRBV4-1	.	CASSLAGSGIETQYF	TGCGCCAGCAGCCTAGCGGGCTCGGGGATAGAGACCCAGTACTTC
TRBD1	TRBJ1-1	TRBV5-6	few	CASSFDRDTEAFF	TGTGCCAGCAGTTTTGACAGGGACACTGAAGCTTTCTTT
TRBD2	TRBJ2-1	TRBV7-3	.	CASSSLAGGLGEQFF	TGTGCCAGCAGCTCCCTAGCGGGGGGGCTGGGTGAGCAGTTCTTC
.	TRBJ2-1	TRBV30	.	CAWSAFGVHSYNEQFF	TGTGCCTGGAGTGCCTTCGGGGTCCACTCCTACAATGAGCAGTTCTTC
TRBD1	TRBJ1-5	TRBV5-1	once	CASRQGINSNQPQHF	TGCGCCAGCCGACAGGGGATAAATAGCAATCAGCCCCAGCATTTT
TRBD2	TRBJ2-7	TRBV9	.	CASSEGLAGDVYEQYF	TGTGCCAGCAGCGAAGGACTAGCGGGAGACGTCTACGAGCAGTACTTC
.	TRBJ2-7	TRBV11-2	.	CASRSPRGSSYEQYF	TGTGCCAGCAGATCCCCCCGGGGGTCCTCCTACGAGCAGTACTTC
.	TRBJ2-6	TRBV11-2	.	CASSPLGRGANVLTF	TGTGCCAGCAGCCCTCTAGGCCGTGGGGCCAACGTCCTGACTTTC
.	TRBJ1-5	TRBV27	.	CASSLKGQHYNQPQHF	TGTGCCAGCAGTTTGAAGGGACAACATTACAATCAGCCCCAGCATTTT
TRBD1	TRBJ2-5	TRBV27	.	CASSSHGTDQETQYF	TGTGCCAGCAGTTCCCACGGGACAGACCAAGAGACCCAGTACTTC
TRBD1	TRBJ2-6	TRBV27	hyperexpanded	CASSPYRGGANVLTF	TGTGCCAGCAGTCCCTACAGGGGTGGGGCCAACGTCCTGACTTTC
.	TRBJ1-4	TRBV27	once	CASSPDERINEKLFF	TGTGCCAGCAGCCCAGATGAGCGGATAAATGAAAAACTGTTTTTT
TRBD1	TRBJ2-7	TRBV28	few	CASSFARGLGQYF	TGTGCCAGCAGTTTCGCCAGGGGGCTTGGGCAGTACTTC
.	TRBJ2-1	TRBV5-1	.	CASRLIVSSSYNEQFF	TGCGCCAGCAGACTGATCGTTAGCAGTTCCTACAATGAGCAGTTCTTC
TRBD1	TRBJ1-4	TRBV19	.	CASSVDRGPEGATNEKLFF	TGTGCCAGTAGTGTAGACAGGGGCCCCGAAGGTGCAACTAATGAAAAACTGTTTTTT
TRBD2	TRBJ2-7	TRBV28	.	CASSFPGLAGNEQYF	TGTGCCAGCAGTTTCCCGGGACTAGCGGGAAACGAGCAGTACTTC
TRBD2	TRBJ2-7	TRBV5-1	.	CASSRAREAYEQYF	TGCGCCAGCAGTCGAGCGCGGGAGGCCTACGAGCAGTACTTC
.	TRBJ1-5	TRBV7-3	once	CASSCPVRTMVQPQHF	TGTGCCAGCAGCTGCCCGGTCAGAACTATGGTCCAGCCCCAGCATTTT
.	TRBJ1-3	TRBV7-8	.	CASRPPSSGNTIYF	TGTGCCAGCAGACCCCCCAGCTCTGGAAACACCATATATTTT
.	TRBJ1-1	TRBV10-3	.	CAIGLTASNTEAFF	TGTGCCATCGGATTGACAGCCTCGAACACTGAAGCTTTCTTT
.	TRBJ1-3	TRBV9	once	CASSVDQGPGNTIYF	TGTGCCAGCAGCGTCGACCAGGGCCCTGGAAACACCATATATTTT
.	TRBJ2-2	TRBV18	.	CASSPTGQNTGELFF	TGTGCCAGCTCACCAACAGGTCAGAACACCGGGGAGCTGTTTTTT
TRBD1	TRBJ1-6	TRBV2	once	CASRPGQANSPLHF	TGTGCCAGCAGGCCGGGACAGGCTAATTCACCCCTCCACTTT
TRBD1	TRBJ2-3	TRBV27	.	CASSPDREDTQYF	TGTGCCAGCAGTCCCGACAGGGAAGATACGCAGTATTTT
TRBD2	TRBJ2-1	TRBV7-9	.	CASSLASLLSGGAGNEQFF	TGTGCCAGCAGCTTAGCGAGCCTCCTTAGCGGGGGGGCTGGCAATGAGCAGTTCTTC
.	TRBJ2-7	TRBV4-1	.	CASSQPTRAYEQYF	TGCGCCAGCAGCCAGCCGACACGCGCCTACGAGCAGTACTTC
TRBD1	TRBJ1-5	TRBV18	.	CASSLGTDYQPQHF	TGTGCCAGCTCACTGGGGACAGATTATCAGCCCCAGCATTTT
TRBD1	TRBJ1-1	TRBV29-1	few	CSVGTGLNTEAFF	TGCAGCGTTGGGACAGGGCTGAACACTGAAGCTTTCTTT
.	TRBJ1-2	TRBV6-6	.	CASSIRQTYGYTF	TGTGCCAGCAGTATCCGACAGACCTATGGCTACACCTTC
.	TRBJ1-2	TRBV6-5	.	CASSYSMDTSGYTF	TGTGCCAGCAGTTACTCGATGGACACGTCTGGCTACACCTTC
.	TRBJ1-3	TRBV5-5	.	CASSPSPEGNTIYF	TGTGCCAGCAGCCCGTCACCGGAGGGAAACACCATATATTTT
TRBD2	TRBJ2-1	TRBV19	.	CASRDSGSPGYEQFF	TGTGCCAGTAGGGATAGCGGGAGCCCCGGGTATGAGCAGTTCTTC
.	TRBJ1-1	TRBV5-6	.	CASSLGRIEAFF	TGTGCCAGCAGCTTGGGGCGGATAGAGGCTTTCTTT
.	TRBJ1-4	TRBV19	.	CASSYRGAGNEKLFF	TGTGCCAGTTCATATCGGGGGGCTGGAAATGAAAAACTGTTTTTT
.	TRBJ2-1	TRBV2	.	CASKASYNEQFF	TGTGCCAGCAAGGCTAGCTACAATGAGCAGTTCTTC
.	TRBJ1-4	TRBV2	.	CASGGREKLFF	TGTGCCAGCGGGGGGAGGGAAAAACTGTTTTTT
TRBD2	TRBJ2-7	TRBV29-1	.	CSVVSSGGKFPYEQYF	TGCAGCGTTGTTTCGAGCGGGGGTAAATTTCCCTACGAGCAGTACTTC
TRBD1	TRBJ1-2	TRBV9	.	CASSVGLLTTGYYGYTF	TGTGCCAGCAGCGTAGGCCTTCTGACGACAGGGTACTATGGCTACACCTTC
TRBD2	TRBJ2-6	TRBV30	.	CAWIAGGAGANVLTF	TGTGCCTGGATAGCGGGAGGTGCTGGGGCCAACGTCCTGACTTTC
.	TRBJ2-2	TRBV10-3	few	CATYLDGELFF	TGTGCCACCTACCTAGACGGGGAGCTGTTTTTT
.	TRBJ2-3	TRBV10-3	.	CAISVGVDTQYF	TGTGCCATCAGTGTTGGAGTAGATACGCAGTATTTT
TRBD1	TRBJ1-1	TRBV28	.	CASFEVAGGSMNTEAFF	TGTGCCAGTTTCGAGGTGGCAGGGGGCAGTATGAACACTGAAGCTTTCTTT
.	TRBJ2-3	TRBV2	.	CASIRSERRADTQYF	TGTGCCAGCATAAGATCAGAAAGGAGGGCAGATACGCAGTATTTT
.	TRBJ1-5	TRBV5-1	.	CASSEGGWSNQPQHF	TGCGCCAGCAGCGAAGGGGGATGGAGCAATCAGCCCCAGCATTTT
.	TRBJ2-1	TRBV6-6	.	CASSAGLDREQFF	TGTGCCAGCAGTGCGGGACTCGACCGTGAGCAGTTCTTC
TRBD2	TRBJ2-7	TRBV7-2	.	CASSKGLAGGLYEQYF	TGTGCCAGCAGCAAGGGACTAGCGGGAGGTCTGTACGAGCAGTACTTC
.	TRBJ1-1	TRBV12-5	once	CASGLRVNTEAFF	TGTGCTAGTGGGCTGCGGGTTAACACTGAAGCTTTCTTT
TRBD1	TRBJ2-7	TRBV7-9	.	CASSSDREDEQYF	TGTGCCAGCAGCTCGGACAGGGAGGACGAGCAGTACTTC